This T cell receptor beta chain derives from a study of T cell responses to AZD1222 COVID-19 vaccine. Study-wide results and caveats: Scientists sampled the repertoires only once the peak T cell response had passed. Close to half of all spike-specific TCRs reportedly target regions of the variants that are unmutated. Clonal diversity was possibly underestimated; the donors were predominantly white British and more often female. Regions 160-218 and 743-854 dominated among vaccine-associated CD4 TCRs spanning spike.

The CDR3 is 14 amino acids. The ends were cut back, 0 bases at V and 2 bases at J, with 7 bases in the middle. The germline gives CDR1 LNHNV, CDR2 YYDKDF (reference sequence). Worth noting for this clone: Its antigen remains unknown.

Only in-frame clones appear in the TCRdb table, and some are missing; sequencing was by immunoSEQ multiplex PCR. The profile shows around 180,000 clones, around 87% of them singletons. This chain links TRBV15 with TRBJ1-1; D is unclear. This sequence was found in an adult in good health. This sample comprised peripheral blood, obtained on day 0 of MenACWY control vaccination. For the CDR3, the DNA is TGTGCCACCAGCAGAGATCCCATCAACACTGAAGCTTTCTTT. This encodes CATSRDPINTEAFF. The variable domain in full, completed from reference TRBV15 and TRBJ1-1, reads DAMVIQNPRYQVTQFGKPVTLSCSQTLNHNVMYWYQQKSSQAPKLLFHYYDKDFNNEADTPDNFQSRRPNTSFCFLDIRSPGLGDTAMYLCATSRDPINTEAFFGQGTRLTVV.